A selection of T cell receptor beta chains follows, all from one sample in a study of cytomegalovirus exposure and HLA in healthy donors. Produced via immunoSEQ multiplex PCR; TCRdb's table is partial and in-frame only. The data contain around 94,000 clones, 70% to 85% of them singletons. Material for sequencing was PBMCs. All receptors come from a human donor in good health. The conserved cysteine and the conserved F or W are not part of the CDR3 here.

V gene	J gene	CDR3 protein
TRBV6-4	TRBJ2-7	ASSPTTSGVCEQY
TRBV11-3	TRBJ1-1	ASSLAGQTTEAF
TRBV11-3	TRBJ2-2	ASSAGRGTERLSHTGELF
TRBV15	TRBJ1-3	ATSRDRSSGNTIY
TRBV7-8	TRBJ2-6	ASSLGERSASGANVLT
TRBV29-1	TRBJ2-6	SAPAGTASGSNVLT
TRBV27	TRBJ2-5	ASSPGLAAGTQY
TRBV25-1	TRBJ1-2	ASSEPYRGGYGYT
TRBV5-8	TRBJ2-1	ASSFEAGNEQF
TRBV9	TRBJ2-6	ASSDTGSGANVLT
TRBV5-6	TRBJ2-1	ASSYRVNEQF
TRBV6-1	TRBJ2-7	ASSAREGQYEQY
TRBV1	TRBJ1-5	TIPGQLGQPQH
TRBV7-2	TRBJ2-3	ASSLDPSRADTQY
TRBV4-1	TRBJ1-5	ASSQGNGGRQPQH
TRBV27	TRBJ1-6	ASSFRVGGNNSPLH
TRBV4-3	TRBJ2-7	ASSQAHSGTGTTYEQY
TRBV7-6	TRBJ2-1	ASSFGRTGGKNEQF
TRBV11-3	TRBJ2-7	ASRLGQPYEQY
TRBV5-1	TRBJ2-5	ASSLGMGFQETQY
TRBV7-3	TRBJ2-5	ASSLGTSGGAKQETQY
TRBV28	TRBJ1-5	ASSLSGGTGQPQH
TRBV28	TRBJ2-1	ASTHQGTGGHARLYEQF
TRBV29-1	TRBJ2-1	SVVSRDSNEQF
TRBV7-9	TRBJ1-4	ASSGGGRAGEKLF
TRBV11-3	TRBJ2-1	ASSFGQGLTDNEQF
TRBV11-2	TRBJ1-2	ASSQDGRVGSGYT
TRBV11-3	TRBJ2-1	ASSLEAGRDNEQF
TRBV28	TRBJ1-2	ASSLINPRGYT
TRBV5-1	TRBJ2-1	ASAQGSYNEQF
TRBV30	TRBJ1-6	AWSGRGGNSPLH
TRBV7-6	TRBJ2-2	ASSFSRGTGELF
TRBV9	TRBJ2-3	ASSEWGGKTDTQY
TRBV7-8	TRBJ1-1	ASTPGGAGKAF
TRBV9	TRBJ1-4	ASSVWGATNEKLF
TRBV27	TRBJ1-2	ASSPQGNYGYT